This TCR beta chain was retrieved from a study of PD-1 blockade in classical Hodgkin lymphoma. Looking at the study overall: The nivolumab dose that patients received was 3 mg/kg, given intravenously every 2 weeks. Study outcomes and limitations: Complete responders started with a diversity level that resembled newly diagnosed patients at baseline.

Germline CDR1 is MDHEN and CDR2 is SYDVKM. V was shortened by 5 bases and J by 3 bases, with 16 bases between the two germline ends. The CDR3 consists of 15 residues. This clone is a singleton in its sample. What it binds is not known. With no exception, relapse followed autologous stem cell transplantation in all patients, and brentuximab vedotin exposure varied. Classifying best responses yielded complete response, partial response or progressive disease. The protocol was immunoSEQ multiplex PCR, while the TCRdb copy is restricted to in-frame clones and leaves out a portion. The sample lists 20,000 to 30,000 clones, about 86% seen once, with about 18% in the top ten.

The chain uses TRBV28 and TRBJ1-2; D may be TRBD1 (6 bases). The source was peripheral blood mononuclear cells (PBMCs), collected before the second cycle of nivolumab. This receptor was identified in a human donor with classical Hodgkin lymphoma. In nucleotides, the CDR3 is TGTGCCAGCAGTGGACACAGGGAAGGTGACTATGGCTACACCTTC. Protein sequence: CASSGHREGDYGYTF.